The 31 T cell receptor beta chains reported below all come from one sample, sequenced in a study of T cells after yellow fever vaccination. In TCRdb, the 5' RACE reads were re-called with MiXCR into one record per CDR3 protein. The repertoire has about 200,000 distinct CDR3 sequences, 2.5% to 3.5% of them found once; the top ten carry about 3.3%. Sample: CD4+ T cells sorted from PBMCs, taken 10 days after the yellow fever booster vaccination. The receptors derive from a man between 18 and 29 years old who received the YFV17D yellow fever vaccine.

There are a few counts of this clonotype. V usage is TRBV18 and J usage is TRBJ1-6, with a weak D call TRBD1 (5 bases). V lost 4 bases, J lost 8 bases, and 15 bases lay in between. This CDR3 spans 15 amino acids. Germline assignment: CDR1 KGHSH and CDR2 LQKENI. The CDR3 is CASSLGEGSDSPLHF. Here the CDR3 DNA reads TGTGCCAGCTCACTAGGGGAGGGTTCGGATTCACCCCTCCACTTT.

The V gene is TRBV24-1, the J gene TRBJ2-5; 8 nucleotides agree with TRBD1. Trimming at V came to 4 bases and at J to 7 bases, leaving 7 bases not matched to a gene. Germline CDR1 reads KGHDR; CDR2 reads SFDVKD. The CDR3 length is 14 residues. The CDR3 bases are TGTGCCACCAGTGACTCGGACAGGGCCGGGACCCAGTACTTC. Residues: CATSDSDRAGTQYF.

Only a few counts were recorded for this clonotype. The chain couples TRBV6-5 to TRBJ2-7; tentative D call: TRBD1 (8 bases). From germline, CDR1 is MNHEY and CDR2 SVGAGI. V was cut by 2 bases and J by 4 bases, with 15 bases left in between. This CDR3 region has 15 residues. The CDR3 here is CASSYSTGGGYEQYF. Written as DNA, the CDR3 is TGTGCCAGCAGTTACAGCACAGGGGGGGGGTACGAGCAGTACTTC.

The table lists this clonotype with many counts. The chain employs TRBV4-3 and TRBJ2-4, with D perhaps TRBD1 or TRBD2 (5 bases each). The germline V gene has CDR1 LGHNA and CDR2 YSLEER. The CDR3 totals 13 residues. The germline V and J ends were trimmed by 4 bases and 9 bases, with 13 bases remaining between them. CDR3 sequence: CASSPEWGFIQYF. Here the CDR3 DNA reads TGCGCCAGCAGCCCCGAATGGGGGTTCATTCAGTACTTC.

This clonotype appeared many times. The DNA of the CDR3 is TGTGCCAGCAGCCCGGGCATCGGGATGAACACTGAAGCTTTCTTT. Its translation: CASSPGIGMNTEAFF. This chain links TRBV7-3 with TRBJ1-1; D gene uncertain. Germline CDR1 SGHTA, CDR2 FQGTGA. The CDR3 length is 15 residues. Deletions cut 5 bases from V and 0 bases from J, with 13 bases between.

The chain links TRBV7-3 to TRBJ2-1; possibly TRBD2 for D (6 bases). The V end was cut by 5 bases, the J end by 5 bases, with 10 bases between. Germline assignment: CDR1 SGHTA and CDR2 FQGTGA. The CDR3 consists of 13 residues. The CDR3 sequence: CASSVDYNNEQFF. For the CDR3, the DNA is TGTGCCAGCAGCGTGGACTATAACAATGAGCAGTTCTTC.

The table lists this clonotype with a few counts. V and J are TRBV28 and TRBJ2-7; D is unresolved. Germline CDR1 reads MDHEN; CDR2 reads SYDVKM. The length of the CDR3 is 13 residues. Trimming shortened V by 2 bases and J by 6 bases, and 11 bases separated the two germline ends. CDR3 coding DNA: TGTGCCAGCAGTTTAGGGCCCCCCGGCGAGCAGTACGTC. Translation gives CASSLGPPGEQYV.

This clonotype has only a few counts. The chain uses TRBV6-5 and TRBJ1-5; D may be TRBD1 (5 bases). From germline, CDR1 is MNHEY and CDR2 SVGAGI. V dropped 4 bases and J dropped 2 bases, with 18 bases sitting between them. The CDR3 is made up of 17 amino acids. The CDR3 protein is CASSFRTPGGGNQPQHF. Written as DNA, the CDR3 is TGTGCCAGCAGTTTTCGGACCCCCGGGGGAGGCAATCAGCCCCAGCATTTT.

This clonotype was counted ten times or more. The chain recombines TRBV9 with TRBJ2-5; no clear D gene. The V gene lost 0 bases and the J gene lost 5 bases, with 8 bases spanning the gap. The germline gives CDR1 SGDLS, CDR2 YYNGEE. The CDR3 is made up of 13 amino acids. CDR3 protein: CASSVGAVETQYF. In DNA, the CDR3 is TGTGCCAGCAGCGTAGGGGCCGTGGAGACCCAGTACTTC.

In its sample, this clonotype was seen many times. The rearrangement joins TRBV7-3 to TRBJ2-3; D remains ambiguous. Between the trimmed V and J ends, which lost 5 bases and 12 bases, there was a span of 15 bases. The CDR3 spans 12 residues. Germline V lookup: CDR1 SGHTA, CDR2 FQGTGA. CDR3 sequence: CASSLSLEPQYF. Written as DNA, the CDR3 is TGTGCCAGCAGCCTGAGTCTCGAGCCACAGTATTTT.

This clonotype has just a few counts. J is TRBJ1-1 and V is TRBV11-2, with a weak D call TRBD1 (6 bases). Germline CDR1 reads SGHAT; CDR2 reads FQNNGV. V was clipped by 5 bases and J by 2 bases, with 15 bases between them. The CDR3 has 15 residues. The CDR3 DNA sequence: TGTGCCAGCAGCACCGGCGGGGGGCATAACACTGAAGCTTTCTTT. Protein product: CASSTGGGHNTEAFF.

This clonotype was detected a few times. The J gene is TRBJ2-5, the V gene TRBV9, with a tentative D call TRBD1 (5 bases). Germline loops: CDR1 SGDLS, CDR2 YYNGEE. Between the trimmed V and J ends, which lost 4 bases and 7 bases, there was a span of 11 bases. The CDR3 covers 12 residues. CDR3 protein: CASSPVQGTQYF. CDR3 DNA: TGTGCCAGCAGCCCCGTCCAGGGGACCCAGTACTTC.

This clonotype occurred a few times. The gene calls are TRBV5-1 and TRBJ2-3; no firm D call. The V end lost 2 bases, the J end lost 2 bases, and 3 bases lay between the germline ends. CDR3 length: 12 amino acids. Germline V lookup: CDR1 SGHRS, CDR2 YFSETQ. The CDR3 spells CASSLPTDTQYF. CDR3 nucleotides: TGCGCCAGCAGCTTACCCACAGATACGCAGTATTTT.

This clonotype occurred many times. The gene calls are TRBV20-1 and TRBJ2-3, with 8 bases aligning to TRBD2. The CDR3 spans 15 residues. Germline values: CDR1 DFQATT, CDR2 SNEGSKA (reference sequence). With 5 bases clipped from V and 3 bases from J, the junction kept 10 bases outside the gene matches. The CDR3 coding sequence is TGCAGTGCTGAGAAAAGCGGGGGTGGTACAGATACGCAGTATTTT. Protein product: CSAEKSGGGTDTQYF.

The CDR3 DNA follows: TGCAGTGTTCCTACAGGGGGCAATCAGCCCCAGCATTTT. It translates to CSVPTGGNQPQHF. This chain uses TRBV20-1 with TRBJ1-5; 7 bases are a match to TRBD1. V shed 7 bases, J shed 2 bases, and the junction held 5 bases outside the gene matches. Germline V gene lookup returns CDR1 DFQATT and CDR2 SNEGSKA (reference sequence). The CDR3 is 13 residues long.

A few counts support this clonotype. V usage is TRBV5-1 and J usage is TRBJ2-3, with 7 bases lining up with TRBD1. The germline V gene has CDR1 SGHRS and CDR2 YFSETQ. The length of the CDR3 is 14 residues. J was trimmed by 6 bases and V by 1 base; bases with no gene match: 5. The CDR3 nucleotides read TGCGCCAGCAGCTTGCGCTCGACAGGGGATACGCAGTATTTT. Its protein product is CASSLRSTGDTQYF.

This clonotype has ten or more counts. The chain employs TRBV18 and TRBJ1-1; D is unresolved. CDR1 and CDR2 from the germline V gene are KGHSH and LQKENI. The CDR3 totals 13 residues. V lost 6 bases, J lost 2 bases, and 10 bases lay in between. The CDR3 loop reads CASSPQENTEAFF. The DNA of the CDR3 is TGTGCCAGCTCCCCTCAAGAAAACACTGAAGCTTTCTTT. Full variable domain (outside the CDR3, taken from reference TRBV18 and TRBJ1-1): NAGVMQNPRHLVRRRGQEARLRCSPMKGHSHVYWYRQLPEEGLKFMVYLQKENIIDESGMPKERFSAEFPKEGPSILRIQQVVRGDSAAYFCASSPQENTEAFFGQGTRLTVV.

This clonotype appeared many times. The chain links TRBV7-7 to TRBJ2-5; no firm D call. The germline gives CDR1 SSHAT, CDR2 FNYEAQ (reference sequence). The length of the CDR3 is 12 residues. Trimming removed 5 bases from V and 5 bases from J, with 9 bases in between. The DNA for the CDR3 is TGTGCCAGCAGCGCTTGGAAGGAGACCCAGTACTTC. This codes for CASSAWKETQYF.

This clonotype appeared many times. The chain combines TRBV18 with TRBJ1-2, with D maybe TRBD1 (5 bases). In germline, CDR1 is KGHSH, CDR2 LQKENI. This CDR3 region has 16 residues. Between the trimmed V and J ends, which lost 3 bases and 0 bases, there was a span of 14 bases. The CDR3 loop is CASSPPGTAANYGYTF. The DNA for the CDR3 is TGTGCCAGCTCACCCCCTGGGACGGCAGCTAACTATGGCTACACCTTC.

This clonotype was seen a handful of times. The V gene is TRBV14, the J gene TRBJ1-2; no reliable D call. This CDR3 contains 14 residues. CDR1 and CDR2 (germline): SGHDN, FVKESK. V lost 0 bases and J lost 7, with 12 bases in between. CDR3 bases: TGTGCCAGCAGCCAAGATCGGGGTCTTACTGGCTACACCTTC. It encodes CASSQDRGLTGYTF.

This clonotype was detected a few times. The chain employs TRBV15 and TRBJ1-5; tentatively, D is TRBD1 (6 bases). Trimming stripped 3 bases from V and 3 bases from J, with 12 bases between. Germline V gene data show CDR1 as LNHNV and CDR2 as YYDKDF (reference sequence). This CDR3 has 15 residues. CDR3 amino acids: CATSRGGASNQPQHF. CDR3 DNA sequence: TGTGCCACCAGCAGGGGGGGCGCTTCCAATCAGCCCCAGCATTTT.

This clonotype was recorded a few times. This chain joins TRBV20-1 and TRBJ2-7; D is possibly TRBD1 (6 bases). The V end lost 7 bases, the J end lost 2 bases, and 18 bases lay between the germline ends. The CDR3 spans 14 residues. Germline CDR1 DFQATT, CDR2 SNEGSKA (reference sequence). The CDR3 DNA follows: TGCAGTGGGATGGGGCCGACAGGAGCCTACGAGCAGTACTTC. Translating it yields CSGMGPTGAYEQYF.

The sample holds many counts of this clonotype. At one boundary the junction diverges from the germline segment, which might be a read error. This chain links TRBV7-2 with TRBJ1-6; 7 nucleotides agree with TRBD1. This CDR3 comprises 14 residues. Germline CDR1 SGHTA, CDR2 FQGNSA. CDR3 loop: CASRLEGAGSPLHF. DNA of the CDR3: TGTGCCAGCAGATTAGAGGGGGCAGGTTCACCCCTCCACTTT.

This clonotype was detected many times. The rearrangement uses TRBV20-1 and TRBJ1-5; no definite D call. The V and J ends lost 5 bases and 11 bases respectively, with 7 bases between them. This CDR3 is 9 amino acids long. Germline V gene lookup returns CDR1 DFQATT and CDR2 SNEGSKA (reference sequence). CDR3 loop: CSAPGSQHF. DNA of the CDR3: TGCAGTGCTCCGGGATCCCAGCATTTT.

This clonotype was counted at least ten times. The chain carries TRBV18 and TRBJ2-1; the D is unclear. This CDR3 is 14 amino acids long. V was clipped by 3 bases and J by 6 bases, with 12 bases between them. Germline V gene sequence: CDR1 KGHSH, CDR2 LQKENI. This CDR3 reads CASSPPTFRNEQFF. The DNA for the CDR3 is TGTGCCAGCTCACCGCCGACATTTCGCAATGAGCAGTTCTTC.

The CDR3 protein is CASSLPGEGSEKLFF. CDR3 coding DNA: TGTGCCAGCAGCTTGCCAGGGGAAGGTAGTGAAAAACTGTTTTTT. The chain carries TRBV7-9 and TRBJ1-4, with a weak D call TRBD1 (6 bases). The CDR3 runs 15 residues. The germline CDR1 and CDR2 sequences are SEHNR and FQNEAQ (reference sequence). V was clipped by 3 bases and J by 7 bases, with 15 bases between them.

This clonotype was seen a few times. This chain links TRBV7-9 with TRBJ1-5, with a weak D call TRBD1 (5 bases). Germline loops: CDR1 SEHNR, CDR2 FQNEAQ (reference sequence). V lost 7 bases to trimming and J lost 7 bases, with 14 bases between them. This CDR3 contains 13 residues. The CDR3 sequence: CASTRGVNQPQHF. The CDR3 DNA reads TGTGCCAGCACCCGAGGGGTAAACCAGCCCCAGCATTTT.

This rearrangement joins TRBV12-3 or TRBV12-4 to TRBJ2-3; the D gene could be TRBD1 or TRBD2 (5 bases each). Trimming removed 3 bases at V and 7 bases at J, with 8 bases between. The CDR3 loop spans 12 amino acids. CDR3 residues: CASSFSGHTQYF. The CDR3 nucleotides read TGTGCCAGCAGTTTTTCGGGACATACGCAGTATTTT.

V and J are TRBV7-9 and TRBJ2-7; either TRBD1 or TRBD2 may fit D (5 bases each). This CDR3 spans 16 amino acids. V was pared by 5 bases and J by 2 bases, with 19 bases between. Germline-derived CDR1 and CDR2 are SEHNR and FQNEAQ (reference sequence). The CDR3 coding sequence is TGTGCCAGCAGCCCCCTGCCGGGACGGGAAGCCTACGAGCAGTACTTC. Protein sequence: CASSPLPGREAYEQYF.

This clonotype was seen more than once but under ten times. This rearrangement joins TRBV19 to TRBJ2-5, with TRBD1 matching 7 bases. Unmatched junction bases numbered 11, after V lost 11 bases and J lost 5 bases. Germline CDR1 is LNHDA and CDR2 is SQIVND (reference sequence). CDR3 size: 13 residues. CDR3 loop: CALAEGALETQYF. CDR3 DNA sequence: TGTGCCCTAGCAGAGGGGGCTTTGGAGACCCAGTACTTC.

Only a few counts were recorded for this clonotype. The gene calls are TRBV4-3 and TRBJ1-5; the D is unclear. The CDR3 covers 14 residues. From germline, CDR1 is LGHNA and CDR2 YSLEER. Trimming pared 1 base from V and 1 base from J, leaving 5 bases between. CDR3 bases: TGCGCCAGCAGCCAAGTACACAGCAATCAGCCCCAGCATTTT. Protein: CASSQVHSNQPQHF.